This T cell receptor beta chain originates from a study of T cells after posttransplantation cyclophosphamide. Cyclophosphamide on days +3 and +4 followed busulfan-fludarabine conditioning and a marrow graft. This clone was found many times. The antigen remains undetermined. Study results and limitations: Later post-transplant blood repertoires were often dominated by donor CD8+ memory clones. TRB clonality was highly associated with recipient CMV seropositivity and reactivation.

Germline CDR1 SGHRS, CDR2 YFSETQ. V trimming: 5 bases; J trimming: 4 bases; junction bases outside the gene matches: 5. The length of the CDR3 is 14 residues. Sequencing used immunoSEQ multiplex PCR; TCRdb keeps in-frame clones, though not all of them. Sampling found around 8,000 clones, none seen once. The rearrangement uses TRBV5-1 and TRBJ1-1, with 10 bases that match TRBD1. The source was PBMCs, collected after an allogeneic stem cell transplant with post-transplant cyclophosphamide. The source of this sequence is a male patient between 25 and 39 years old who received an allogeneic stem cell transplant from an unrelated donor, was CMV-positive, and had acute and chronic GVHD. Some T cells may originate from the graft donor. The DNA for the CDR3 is TGCGCCAGCAGACTCCGGGACAGGGGCACTGAAGCTTTCTTT. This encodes CASRLRDRGTEAFF.